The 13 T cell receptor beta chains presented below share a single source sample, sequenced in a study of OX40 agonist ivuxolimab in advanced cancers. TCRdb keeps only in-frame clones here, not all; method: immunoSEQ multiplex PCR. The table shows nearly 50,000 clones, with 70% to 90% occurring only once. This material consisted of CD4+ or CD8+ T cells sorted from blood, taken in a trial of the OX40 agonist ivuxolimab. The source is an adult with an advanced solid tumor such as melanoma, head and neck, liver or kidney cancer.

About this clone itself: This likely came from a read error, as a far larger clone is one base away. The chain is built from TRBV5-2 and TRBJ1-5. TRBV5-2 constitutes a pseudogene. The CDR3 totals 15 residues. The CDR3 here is CASSQEPGLNQPQHF. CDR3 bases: TGTGCCAGCAGCCAAGAGCCGGGGCTGAATCAGCCCCAGCATTTT.

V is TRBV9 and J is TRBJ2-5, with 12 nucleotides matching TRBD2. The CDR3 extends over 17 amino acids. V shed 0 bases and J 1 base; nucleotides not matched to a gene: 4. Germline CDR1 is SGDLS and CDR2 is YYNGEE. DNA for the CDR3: TGTGCCAGCAGCGTAGGACTAGCGGGGGCCTTCCAAGAGACCCAGTACTTC. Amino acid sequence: CASSVGLAGAFQETQYF.

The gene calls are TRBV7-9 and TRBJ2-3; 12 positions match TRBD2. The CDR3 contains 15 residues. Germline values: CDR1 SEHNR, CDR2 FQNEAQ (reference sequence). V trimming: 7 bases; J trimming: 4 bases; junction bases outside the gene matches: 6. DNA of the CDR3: TGTGCCAGCACCACTCTAGCGGGGGGGCCAGATACGCAGTATTTT. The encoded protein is CASTTLAGGPDTQYF. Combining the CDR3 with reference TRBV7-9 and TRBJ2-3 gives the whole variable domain DTGVSQNPRHKITKRGQNVTFRCDPISEHNRLYWYRQTLGQGPEFLTYFQNEAQLEKSRLLSDRFSAERPKGSFSTLEIQRTEQGDSAMYLCASTTLAGGPDTQYFGPGTRLTVL.

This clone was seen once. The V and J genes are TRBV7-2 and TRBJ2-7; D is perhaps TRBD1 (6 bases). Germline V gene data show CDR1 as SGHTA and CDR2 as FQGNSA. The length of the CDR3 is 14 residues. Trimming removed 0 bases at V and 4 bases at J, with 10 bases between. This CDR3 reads CASSLAGQGYEQYF. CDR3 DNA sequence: TGTGCCAGCAGCTTAGCGGGCCAGGGGTACGAGCAGTACTTC. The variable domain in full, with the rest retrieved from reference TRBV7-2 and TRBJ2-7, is GAGVSQSPSNKVTEKGKDVELRCDPISGHTALYWYRQSLGQGLEFLIYFQGNSAPDKSGLPSDRFSAERTGGSVSTLTIQRTQQEDSAVYLCASSLAGQGYEQYFGPGTRLTVT.

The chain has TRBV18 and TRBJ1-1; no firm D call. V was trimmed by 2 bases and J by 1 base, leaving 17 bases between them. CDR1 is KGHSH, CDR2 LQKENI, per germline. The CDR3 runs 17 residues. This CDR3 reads CASSPTRSLIQNTEAFF. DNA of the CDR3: TGTGCCAGCTCACCAACCAGGAGCCTGATACAGAACACTGAAGCTTTCTTT.

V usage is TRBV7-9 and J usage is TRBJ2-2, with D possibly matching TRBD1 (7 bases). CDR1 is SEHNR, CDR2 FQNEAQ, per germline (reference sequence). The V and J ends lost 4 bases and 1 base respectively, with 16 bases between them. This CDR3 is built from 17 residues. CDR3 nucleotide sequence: TGTGCCAGCAGCTATTTCCAGGGGGGCCTGAACACCGGGGAGCTGTTTTTT. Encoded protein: CASSYFQGGLNTGELFF.

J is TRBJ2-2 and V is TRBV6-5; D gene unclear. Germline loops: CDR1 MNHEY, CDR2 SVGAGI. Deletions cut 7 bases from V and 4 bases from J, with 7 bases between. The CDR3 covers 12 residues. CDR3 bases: TGTGCCAGCAAGGGCGGCACCGGGGAGCTGTTTTTT. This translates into CASKGGTGELFF.

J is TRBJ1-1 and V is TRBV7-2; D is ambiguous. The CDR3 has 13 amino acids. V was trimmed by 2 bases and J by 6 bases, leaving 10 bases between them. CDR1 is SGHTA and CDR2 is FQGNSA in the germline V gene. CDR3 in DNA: TGTGCCAGCAGCTTATCGGACGGAGCTGAAGCTTTCTTT. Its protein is CASSLSDGAEAFF. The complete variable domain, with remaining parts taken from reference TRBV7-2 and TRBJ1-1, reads GAGVSQSPSNKVTEKGKDVELRCDPISGHTALYWYRQSLGQGLEFLIYFQGNSAPDKSGLPSDRFSAERTGGSVSTLTIQRTQQEDSAVYLCASSLSDGAEAFFGQGTRLTVV.

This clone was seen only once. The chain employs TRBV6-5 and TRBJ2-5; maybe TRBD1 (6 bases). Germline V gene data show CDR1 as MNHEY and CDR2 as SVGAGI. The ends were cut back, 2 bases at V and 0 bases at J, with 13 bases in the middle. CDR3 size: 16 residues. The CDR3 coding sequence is TGTGCCAGCAGTTACCTCAACCGGGACAACCAAGAGACCCAGTACTTC. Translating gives CASSYLNRDNQETQYF.

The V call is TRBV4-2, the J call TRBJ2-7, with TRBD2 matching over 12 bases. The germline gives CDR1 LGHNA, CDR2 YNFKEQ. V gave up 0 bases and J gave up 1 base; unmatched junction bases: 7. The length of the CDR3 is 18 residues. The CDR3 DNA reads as TGTGCCAGCAGCCAAGAGGCTAGCGGGGGGGCCGGTTCCTACGAGCAGTACTTC. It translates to CASSQEASGGAGSYEQYF.

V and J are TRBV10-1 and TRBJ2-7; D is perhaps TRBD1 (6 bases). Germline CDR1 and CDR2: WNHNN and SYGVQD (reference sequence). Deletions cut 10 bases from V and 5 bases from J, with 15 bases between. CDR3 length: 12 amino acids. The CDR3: CATRGPQDEQYF. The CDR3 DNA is TGCGCCACCAGGGGACCCCAGGACGAGCAGTACTTC.

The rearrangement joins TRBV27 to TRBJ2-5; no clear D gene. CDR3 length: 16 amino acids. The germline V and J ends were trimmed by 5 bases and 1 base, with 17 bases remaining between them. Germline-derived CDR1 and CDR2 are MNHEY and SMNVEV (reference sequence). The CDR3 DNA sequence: TGTGCCAGCAGTCTTCGGCTCGGTGGCCTCCAAGAGACCCAGTACTTC. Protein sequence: CASSLRLGGLQETQYF.

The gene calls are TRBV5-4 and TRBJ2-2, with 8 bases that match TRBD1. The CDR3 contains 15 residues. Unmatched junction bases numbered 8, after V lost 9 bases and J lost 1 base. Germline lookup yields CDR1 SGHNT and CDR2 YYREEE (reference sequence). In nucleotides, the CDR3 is TGTGCCATCACTATCGGGACAGGGAACACCGGGGAGCTGTTTTTT. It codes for CAITIGTGNTGELFF.